These 32 T cell receptor beta chains share one sample of origin, sequenced in a study of blood T cell repertoires in COVID-19. Assay used: immunoSEQ multiplex PCR; TCRdb lists only in-frame clones, some missing. The sample lists some 150,000 clones, about 90% occurring once. Material for sequencing was peripheral blood. Receptor source: a man between 45 and 60 years old with active or convalescent COVID-19.

The chain couples TRBV2 to TRBJ1-6, with a weak D call TRBD1 (5 bases). V was clipped by 4 bases and J by 6 bases, with 13 bases between them. This CDR3 region has 15 residues. Germline-derived CDR1 and CDR2 are SNHLY and FYNNEI. CDR3 region: CASSVSGLVNSPLHF. The DNA of the CDR3 is TGTGCCAGCAGTGTTTCAGGGCTGGTTAATTCACCCCTCCACTTT.

The V and J genes are TRBV6-6 and TRBJ1-5, with TRBD1 identical over 9 bases. The CDR3 spans 16 residues. V lost 6 bases to trimming and J lost 3 bases; unmatched junction nucleotides: 9. The germline gives CDR1 MNHNY, CDR2 SVGAGI (reference sequence). The CDR3 nucleotides are TGTGCCAGCAGACTACAGGGACAGGGAAACAATCAGCCCCAGCATTTT. Protein product: CASRLQGQGNNQPQHF.

The chain combines TRBV10-2 with TRBJ2-2; TRBD2 aligns across 8 bases. CDR1 WSHSY and CDR2 SAAADI come from the germline V gene. Trimming at V came to 5 bases and at J to 5 bases, leaving 4 bases not matched to a gene. The CDR3 loop spans 14 amino acids. The CDR3 region has the DNA TGCGCCAGCAGTACAGCGGGAGAGACCGGGGAGCTGTTTTTT. Protein sequence: CASSTAGETGELFF.

V gene TRBV2 combines with J gene TRBJ2-7; 9 bases are a match to TRBD1. This CDR3 spans 15 amino acids. Trimming cost V 6 bases and J 4 bases; bases outside gene matches: 10. The germline gives CDR1 SNHLY, CDR2 FYNNEI. The CDR3 nucleotides are TGTGCCAGCAGCCTCTCCGGGACAGGGTATTACGAGCAGTACTTC. Amino acid sequence: CASSLSGTGYYEQYF.

CDR3 loop: CASSVSTGITDTQYF. The CDR3 DNA reads as TGTGCCAGCAGCGTGTCTACCGGGATCACAGATACGCAGTATTTT. This chain joins TRBV5-5 and TRBJ2-3; D is perhaps TRBD2 (5 bases). Germline CDR1 and CDR2: SGHKS and YYEKEE (reference sequence). This CDR3 contains 15 residues. Trimming removed 4 bases from V and 2 bases from J, with 14 bases in between.

J is TRBJ2-7 and V is TRBV18, with 9 bases that match TRBD2. From germline, CDR1 is KGHSH and CDR2 LQKENI. V shed 0 bases, J shed 3 bases, and the junction held 0 bases outside the gene matches. This CDR3 comprises 14 residues. DNA for the CDR3: TGTGCCAGCTCACCACCGACTAGCGGCTACGAGCAGTACTTC. The encoded protein is CASSPPTSGYEQYF.

The rearrangement joins TRBV3-1 (or the pseudogene TRBV3-2) to TRBJ2-3; the match to TRBD2 covers 7 bases. Germline lookup yields CDR1 LGHDT and CDR2 YNNKEL (reference sequence). V dropped 6 bases and J dropped 4; count of bases not matched to a gene: 10. The CDR3 length is 15 residues. CDR3 bases: TGTGCCAGCAGTCCACTCGGACTAGACTCAGATACGCAGTATTTT. It translates to CASSPLGLDSDTQYF.

CDR3 coding DNA: TGCGCCAGCAGCCAAGATCTGATTGCGGGGGGCTACGAGCAGTACTTC. Translating it yields CASSQDLIAGGYEQYF. This chain uses TRBV4-1 with TRBJ2-7; TRBD2 agrees at 8 bases. V trimming: 0 bases; J trimming: 3 bases; junction bases outside the gene matches: 7. Germline values: CDR1 MGHRA, CDR2 YSYEKL. The CDR3 is 16 residues long.

This chain links TRBV5-1 with TRBJ2-5, with D hard to call. The V end was cut by 1 base, the J end by 5 bases, with 9 bases between. Looked up from germline, CDR1 is SGHRS and CDR2 is YFSETQ. The CDR3 consists of 13 residues. The CDR3 reads CASSLLSRETQYF. The DNA of the CDR3 is TGCGCCAGCAGCTTGCTGAGCCGGGAGACCCAGTACTTC.

This clone was found a few times. The chain has TRBV6-1 and TRBJ2-3; 9 bases are shared with TRBD2. Germline trimming cut 1 base from V and 4 bases from J; bases unmatched to any gene: 6. The CDR3 spans 16 residues. Germline values: CDR1 MNHNS, CDR2 SASEGT. The CDR3 DNA sequence: TGTGCCAGCAGTGAAGTGGTAGCGGGAGCATCAGATACGCAGTATTTT. It specifies CASSEVVAGASDTQYF.

The chain recombines TRBV6-6 with TRBJ2-7; 12 nucleotides align to TRBD1. The ends lost 9 bases at V and 2 bases at J; junction bases unmatched: 2. Germline V gives CDR1 MNHNY, CDR2 SVGAGI (reference sequence). This CDR3 contains 13 residues. The CDR3 coding sequence is TGTGCCAGTAGGGACAGGGGGCCCTACGAGCAGTACTTC. Amino acids: CASRDRGPYEQYF.

The rearrangement uses TRBV19 and TRBJ2-1, with 8 bases lining up with TRBD1. V shed 4 bases, J shed 1 base, and the junction held 3 bases outside the gene matches. The CDR3 loop spans 15 amino acids. The germline V gene has CDR1 LNHDA and CDR2 SQIVND (reference sequence). The CDR3 nucleotides read TGTGCCAGTAGTAAAGACAGGGGATCCTACAATGAGCAGTTCTTC. Encoded protein: CASSKDRGSYNEQFF. Looking up the rest from reference TRBV19 and TRBJ2-1 gives the full variable domain: DGGITQSPKYLFRKEGQNVTLSCEQNLNHDAMYWYRQDPGQGLRLIYYSQIVNDFQKGDIAEGYSVSREKKESFPLTVTSAQKNPTAFYLCASSKDRGSYNEQFFGPGTRLTVL.

V and J are TRBV3-1 (or the pseudogene TRBV3-2) and TRBJ2-4; D is perhaps TRBD2 (5 bases). The germline CDR1 and CDR2 sequences are LGHDT and YNNKEL (reference sequence). The CDR3 spans 13 residues. The V end lost 1 base, the J end lost 12 bases, and 13 bases lay between the germline ends. CDR3 sequence: CASSQGEWSRQYF. The DNA of the CDR3 is TGTGCCAGCAGCCAAGGGGAGTGGAGCCGTCAGTACTTC.

V is TRBV7-9 and J is TRBJ2-7, with 11 bases aligning to TRBD2. The CDR3 is made up of 17 amino acids. Trimming removed 2 bases from V and 2 bases from J; junction bases left unmatched: 8. Germline CDR1 is SEHNR and CDR2 is FQNEAQ (reference sequence). Here the CDR3 DNA reads TGTGCCAGCAGCTTAAAGGATCGTAGCGGGAGGGCCTACGAGCAGTACTTC. The encoded protein is CASSLKDRSGRAYEQYF.

V and J are TRBV24-1 and TRBJ2-5; 7 bases align to TRBD2. Germline CDR1 and CDR2: KGHDR and SFDVKD. The CDR3 runs 16 residues. J gave up 2 bases and V 1 base, and 6 bases lay outside the gene matches. In DNA form, the CDR3 reads TGTGCCACCAGTGATTTCCCTCGTAGCGGGCAAGAGACCCAGTACTTC. This translates into CATSDFPRSGQETQYF.

The V call is TRBV18, the J call TRBJ1-5, with no clear D. Germline CDR1 is KGHSH and CDR2 is LQKENI. The CDR3 is 14 amino acids. Between the trimmed V and J ends, which lost 2 bases and 2 bases, there was a span of 7 bases. DNA of the CDR3: TGTGCCAGCTCACCAGGGAGGGGCAATCAGCCCCAGCATTTT. Its translation is CASSPGRGNQPQHF.

The sample holds one count of this clone. The genes are TRBV24-1 and TRBJ2-3; perhaps TRBD1 as D (6 bases). Trimming stripped 3 bases from V and 3 bases from J, with 15 bases between. The CDR3 totals 16 residues. Germline V lookup: CDR1 KGHDR, CDR2 SFDVKD. As DNA, the CDR3 is TGTGCCACCAGTGATCGGGGACACCTCGGGACAGATACGCAGTATTTT. This codes for CATSDRGHLGTDTQYF.

This chain uses TRBV7-8 with TRBJ1-5; D is perhaps TRBD1 (6 bases). Germline CDR1 and CDR2: SGHVS and FQNEAQ. The CDR3 contains 16 residues. Trimming stripped 1 base from V and 0 bases from J, with 10 bases between. The CDR3 DNA sequence: TGTGCCAGCAGCTTAGACAGGGTGAATAGCAATCAGCCCCAGCATTTT. Encoded protein: CASSLDRVNSNQPQHF.

CDR3 nucleotides: TGTGCCAGCAGTTTCACCAGGGGTCCCACAGATACGCAGTATTTT. Amino acids: CASSFTRGPTDTQYF. V usage is TRBV6-6 and J usage is TRBJ2-3; D is possibly TRBD1 (6 bases). V shed 4 bases and J shed 2 bases, with 13 bases lying between them. The CDR3 is 15 residues long. Germline loops: CDR1 MNHNY, CDR2 SVGAGI (reference sequence).

This chain links TRBV24-1 with TRBJ2-1, with 7 bases that match TRBD2. From germline, CDR1 is KGHDR and CDR2 SFDVKD. The CDR3 has 16 residues. Trimming took 3 bases from V and 0 from J; bases not matched to a gene: 4. CDR3 bases: TGTGCCACCAGTGATCCGACTAGCAGCTCCTACAATGAGCAGTTCTTC. Its translation: CATSDPTSSSYNEQFF.

The chain couples TRBV19 to TRBJ1-5; D gene uncertain. Germline lookup yields CDR1 LNHDA and CDR2 SQIVND (reference sequence). The CDR3 contains 13 residues. V gave up 3 bases and J gave up 11 bases, with 14 bases separating them. The CDR3 DNA sequence: TGTGCCAGTAGTATTAACGATCTGGGAGCCCAGCATTTT. Its translation is CASSINDLGAQHF. Based on the CDR3 plus reference TRBV19 and TRBJ1-5, the full variable domain is DGGITQSPKYLFRKEGQNVTLSCEQNLNHDAMYWYRQDPGQGLRLIYYSQIVNDFQKGDIAEGYSVSREKKESFPLTVTSAQKNPTAFYLCASSINDLGAQHFGDGTRLSIL.

This sequence joins TRBV6-5 and TRBJ1-5, with D perhaps matching TRBD1 (6 bases). Trimming left V 7 bases short and J 0 bases short, with 13 bases between. The CDR3 runs to 15 residues. Germline V gene lookup returns CDR1 MNHEY and CDR2 SVGAGI. The CDR3 here is CASTPAGDSNQPQHF. CDR3 bases: TGTGCCAGCACCCCGGCAGGGGATAGCAATCAGCCCCAGCATTTT.

The J gene is TRBJ2-7, the V gene TRBV10-1; TRBD2 might be the D (5 bases). CDR1 and CDR2 from the germline V gene are WNHNN and SYGVQD (reference sequence). The length of the CDR3 is 16 residues. Trimming removed 0 bases at V and 0 bases at J, with 12 bases between. The CDR3 bases are TGCGCCAGCAGTGAGTCGACGAGGGTTAGCTCCTACGAGCAGTACTTC. This sequence encodes CASSESTRVSSYEQYF.

CDR3 protein: CASSPGSRQETQYF. The CDR3 nucleotides read TGCGCCAGCAGCCCGGGGTCGCGGCAAGAGACCCAGTACTTC. V is TRBV4-1 and J is TRBJ2-5, with a weak D call TRBD2 (5 bases). This CDR3 is 14 amino acids long. Per germline, CDR1 MGHRA and CDR2 YSYEKL. V lost 4 bases and J 2 bases, leaving 11 bases between the germline ends.

This clone was detected a few times. The chain employs TRBV6-6 and TRBJ2-2, with TRBD2 identical over 9 bases. This CDR3 spans 17 amino acids. From germline, CDR1 is MNHNY and CDR2 SVGAGI (reference sequence). The V and J ends lost 5 bases and 4 bases, in that order; junction bases with no gene match: 11. CDR3 sequence reads: CASSPRTSGPGTGELFF. CDR3 bases: TGTGCCAGCAGTCCCCGAACTAGCGGGCCGGGCACCGGGGAGCTGTTTTTT.

The chain has TRBV5-4 and TRBJ1-1; TRBD1 matches at 10 bases. This CDR3 contains 13 residues. Trimming at V came to 5 bases and at J to 9 bases, leaving 7 bases not matched to a gene. The V gene's germline CDR1 is SGHNT and CDR2 YYREEE (reference sequence). In nucleotides, the CDR3 is TGTGCCAGCAGTCTGGGACAGGGGTCAAAAGCTTTCTTT. Translated: CASSLGQGSKAFF.

This clone was counted between two and nine times. This chain links TRBV28 with TRBJ1-2; 9 bases map to TRBD1. With V trimmed by 5 bases and J by 4 bases, 8 bases remained unmatched. Germline values: CDR1 MDHEN, CDR2 SYDVKM. This CDR3 is built from 15 residues. CDR3 coding DNA: TGTGCCAGCAGTCCCGGGACAGGGTTTTTCTATGGCTACACCTTC. Translated: CASSPGTGFFYGYTF.

This sequence joins TRBV7-9 and TRBJ2-6, with 9 positions matching TRBD1. J lost 13 bases, V lost 3 bases, and 10 bases had no gene match. Germline V lookup: CDR1 SEHNR, CDR2 FQNEAQ (reference sequence). The length of the CDR3 is 15 residues. CDR3 DNA: TGTGCCAGCAGCTTCGGACAGGGGTGGCTTTGGGTCCTGACTTTC. Translation: CASSFGQGWLWVLTF.

The rearrangement uses TRBV28 and TRBJ1-1; D is uncertain. Germline-derived CDR1 and CDR2 are MDHEN and SYDVKM. Trimming pared 5 bases from V and 1 base from J, leaving 17 bases between. The CDR3 is 16 amino acids. The CDR3 bases are TGTGCCAGCAGTCTCAATTTAGGCGGTGGGAACACTGAAGCTTTCTTT. This codes for CASSLNLGGGNTEAFF.

The chain carries TRBV6-5 and TRBJ2-7, with D perhaps matching TRBD1 (6 bases). CDR3 length: 15 amino acids. Germline CDR1 and CDR2: MNHEY and SVGAGI. Trimming pared 2 bases from V and 3 bases from J, leaving 14 bases between. CDR3 nucleotide sequence: TGTGCCAGCAGTTACACGGACAGCGCTAACTACGAGCAGTACTTC. Its protein product is CASSYTDSANYEQYF.

The chain employs TRBV14 and TRBJ1-5; 10 bases match TRBD1. CDR1 is SGHDN, CDR2 FVKESK, per germline. This CDR3 is built from 19 residues. J gave up 0 bases and V 0 bases, and 8 bases lay outside the gene matches. CDR3 loop: CASSQDRDRGLISNQPQHF. CDR3 DNA: TGTGCCAGCAGCCAAGATCGAGACAGGGGGCTTATTAGCAATCAGCCCCAGCATTTT.

The chain carries TRBV7-3 and TRBJ2-3; no definite D call. This CDR3 has 13 residues. V lost 8 bases and J lost 4, with 13 bases in between. CDR1 and CDR2 (germline): SGHTA, FQGTGA. CDR3 region: CASGGSWADTQYF. The CDR3 nucleotides read TGTGCCAGCGGCGGATCCTGGGCAGATACGCAGTATTTT. Full variable domain (rest looked up from reference TRBV7-3 and TRBJ2-3): GAGVSQTPSNKVTEKGKYVELRCDPISGHTALYWYRQSLGQGPEFLIYFQGTGAADDSGLPNDRFFAVRPEGSVSTLKIQRTERGDSAVYLCASGGSWADTQYFGPGTRLTVL.